The 32 T cell receptor beta chains below come from one sample, sequenced in a study of cytomegalovirus exposure and HLA in healthy donors. In the PCR, 60 Vbeta and 13 Jbeta primers were used. The data were produced by immunoSEQ multiplex PCR, yet TCRdb's version contains in-frame clones alone and is incomplete. The sample consists of approximately 91,000 clones, approximately 69% of them appearing once. Sequencing was carried out using PBMCs. These receptors were taken from a female donor in good health and CMV-seronegative.

This clone showed up just a few times. The genes are TRBV29-1 and TRBJ2-7, with a tentative D call TRBD2 (6 bases). The length of the CDR3 is 16 residues. CDR1 SQVTM and CDR2 ANQGSEA come from the germline V gene. V lost 4 bases and J lost 4, with 23 bases in between. The CDR3 coding sequence is TGCAGCGTTGTTATTGGTCTAGCCGGGAGTAGATACGAGCAGTACTTC. Its translation is CSVVIGLAGSRYEQYF.

The chain carries TRBV27 and TRBJ2-7; 8 positions match TRBD1. Germline CDR1 MNHEY, CDR2 SMNVEV (reference sequence). The CDR3 is made up of 13 amino acids. J was trimmed by 6 bases and V by 3 bases; bases with no gene match: 4. The CDR3 DNA reads as TGTGCCAGCAGTTTGGACAGGGTGAGCGAGCAGTACTTC. This encodes CASSLDRVSEQYF.

This clone was recorded a few times. This chain joins TRBV27 and TRBJ1-1; no reliable D call. Looked up from germline, CDR1 is MNHEY and CDR2 is SMNVEV (reference sequence). This CDR3 has 13 amino acids. Trimming took off 6 bases at V and 6 bases at J, with 14 bases between the two ends. In nucleotides, the CDR3 is TGTGCCAGCAGATCCTTGGTTTCGGCTGAAGCTTTCTTT. It encodes CASRSLVSAEAFF.

The chain employs TRBV5-1 and TRBJ1-1; 8 nucleotides line up with TRBD1. Germline V lookup: CDR1 SGHRS, CDR2 YFSETQ. The CDR3 sequence is 14 residues long. V shed 0 bases and J 4 bases; nucleotides not matched to a gene: 2. CDR3 sequence (DNA): TGCGCCAGCAGCTTGGGGGACAGGTTCACTGAAGCTTTCTTT. It codes for CASSLGDRFTEAFF. Complete variable domain (other parts from reference TRBV5-1 and TRBJ1-1): KAGVTQTPRYLIKTRGQQVTLSCSPISGHRSVSWYQQTPGQGLQFLFEYFSETQRNKGNFPGRFSGRQFSNSRSEMNVSTLELGDSALYLCASSLGDRFTEAFFGQGTRLTVV.

V is TRBV7-9 and J is TRBJ1-1, with 7 bases that match TRBD1. The CDR3 runs to 14 residues. Per germline, CDR1 SEHNR and CDR2 FQNEAQ (reference sequence). J lost 0 bases, V lost 10 bases, and 8 bases had no gene match. In DNA form, the CDR3 reads TGTGCCACCCCGGACAGGCGATTGAACACTGAAGCTTTCTTT. This translates into CATPDRRLNTEAFF. Full variable domain (missing parts from reference TRBV7-9 and TRBJ1-1): DTGVSQNPRHKITKRGQNVTFRCDPISEHNRLYWYRQTLGQGPEFLTYFQNEAQLEKSRLLSDRFSAERPKGSFSTLEIQRTEQGDSAMYLCATPDRRLNTEAFFGQGTRLTVV.

CDR3: CASSHGYREQYF. The CDR3 nucleotides are TGTGCCAGCAGCCACGGATACAGGGAGCAGTACTTC. V and J are TRBV7-2 and TRBJ2-7, with D possibly being TRBD1 (5 bases). The CDR3 sequence is 12 residues long. Germline CDR1 reads SGHTA; CDR2 reads FQGNSA. V lost 5 bases to trimming and J lost 7 bases, with 12 bases between them. Full variable domain (remainder filled in from reference TRBV7-2 and TRBJ2-7): GAGVSQSPSNKVTEKGKDVELRCDPISGHTALYWYRQSLGQGLEFLIYFQGNSAPDKSGLPSDRFSAERTGGSVSTLTIQRTQQEDSAVYLCASSHGYREQYFGPGTRLTVT.

The V call is TRBV7-8, the J call TRBJ1-2; tentatively, D is TRBD1 (5 bases). This CDR3 comprises 13 residues. V was cut by 5 bases and J by 8 bases, with 15 bases left in between. Looked up from germline, CDR1 is SGHVS and CDR2 is FQNEAQ. CDR3: CASSHRGMRGYTF. The CDR3 nucleotides are TGTGCCAGCAGCCATCGGGGGATGCGGGGCTACACCTTC.

The rearrangement joins TRBV9 to TRBJ1-2; 8 positions match TRBD1. The germline gives CDR1 SGDLS, CDR2 YYNGEE. V shed 0 bases and J 5 bases; nucleotides not matched to a gene: 6. This CDR3 is built from 15 residues. The CDR3 sequence: CASSVEQGGTYGYTF. The CDR3 DNA sequence: TGTGCCAGCAGCGTAGAACAGGGGGGAACTTATGGCTACACCTTC.

Only a few counts were recorded for this clone. The chain employs TRBV19 and TRBJ2-2; a possible D gene is TRBD1 (5 bases). Germline assignment: CDR1 LNHDA and CDR2 SQIVND (reference sequence). The CDR3 is 15 amino acids. Deletions cut 3 bases from V and 0 bases from J, with 8 bases between. CDR3 nucleotides: TGTGCCAGTAGTATCCAGGGCACGAACACCGGGGAGCTGTTTTTT. Its translation is CASSIQGTNTGELFF.

This clone was seen a handful of times. The J gene is TRBJ2-7, the V gene TRBV6-5; possibly TRBD1 for D (5 bases). This CDR3 is built from 12 residues. Germline V lookup: CDR1 MNHEY, CDR2 SVGAGI. V was pared by 8 bases and J by 3 bases, with 11 bases between. CDR3 sequence (DNA): TGTGCCAGCTCCCAGGGTTTCTACGAGCAGTACTTC. Its protein is CASSQGFYEQYF.

The rearrangement joins TRBV2 to TRBJ1-1; TRBD1 matches at 7 bases. This CDR3 is 13 amino acids long. Per germline, CDR1 SNHLY and CDR2 FYNNEI. The J segment lost 3 bases and the V segment lost 6 bases, leaving 4 bases of the junction unmatched. The CDR3 loop is CASRADRYTEAFF. DNA for the CDR3: TGTGCCAGCAGGGCGGACAGGTACACTGAAGCTTTCTTT.

A note on this clone: The junction does not match germline at one end; this may be a read error. The chain joins TRBV4-1 to TRBJ2-6; D is ambiguous. The CDR3 is 17 residues long. Germline V gene lookup returns CDR1 MGHRA and CDR2 YSYEKL. In DNA form, the CDR3 reads TGCGTCAGCAGCCAAGGACCGGGTGGTTCTGGGGCCAACGTCCTGACTTTC. Translation: CVSSQGPGGSGANVLTF.

The chain carries TRBV7-2 and TRBJ2-5; TRBD2 matches 10 bases. Germline assignment: CDR1 SGHTA and CDR2 FQGNSA. The V segment lost 2 bases and the J segment 4 bases; nucleotides outside the gene matches: 7. CDR3 size: 16 residues. CDR3 sequence: CASSLPSGGARETQYF. The CDR3 DNA follows: TGTGCCAGCAGCTTACCCAGCGGGGGGGCCAGAGAGACCCAGTACTTC.

V and J are TRBV7-9 and TRBJ2-3; D is undetermined. The V gene lost 5 bases and the J gene lost 2 bases, with 8 bases spanning the gap. Germline V CDR1 and CDR2: SEHNR, FQNEAQ (reference sequence). The CDR3 totals 13 residues. CDR3 nucleotides: TGTGCCAGCAGCCCCCAGGCCACAGATACGCAGTATTTT. As protein: CASSPQATDTQYF.

The chain recombines TRBV7-9 with TRBJ2-1, with TRBD2 identical over 11 bases. Germline values: CDR1 SEHNR, CDR2 FQNEAQ (reference sequence). J was trimmed by 0 bases and V by 5 bases; bases with no gene match: 9. CDR3 length: 18 residues. This chain's CDR3 is CASSPGGLAGGSYNEQFF. CDR3 bases: TGTGCCAGCAGCCCCGGCGGTCTAGCGGGGGGCTCCTACAATGAGCAGTTCTTC.

This chain connects TRBV5-1 to TRBJ2-3, with TRBD2 identical over 14 bases. The V and J ends lost 4 bases and 1 base, in that order; junction bases with no gene match: 2. CDR1 and CDR2 from the germline V gene are SGHRS and YFSETQ. The CDR3 has 16 residues. In DNA form, the CDR3 reads TGCGCCAGCAGCGTGGGACTAGCGGGGGGCACAGATACGCAGTATTTT. Residues: CASSVGLAGGTDTQYF.

The chain carries TRBV27 and TRBJ2-7, with 7 bases identical to TRBD1. J gave up 4 bases and V 5 bases, and 8 bases lay outside the gene matches. Germline V lookup: CDR1 MNHEY, CDR2 SMNVEV (reference sequence). This CDR3 region has 14 residues. CDR3 loop: CASSPRQGGYEQYF. The CDR3, as DNA: TGTGCCAGCAGTCCGCGACAGGGTGGGTACGAGCAGTACTTC.

Only a few counts were recorded for this clone. The chain recombines TRBV15 with TRBJ1-1; 10 bases fit TRBD1. Germline V lookup: CDR1 LNHNV, CDR2 YYDKDF (reference sequence). Trimming cost V 5 bases and J 1 base; bases outside gene matches: 10. The CDR3 spans 17 residues. The CDR3 DNA sequence: TGTGCCACCAGCGGGGGACAGACAGGGGGCCGGAACACTGAAGCTTTCTTT. It encodes CATSGGQTGGRNTEAFF.

This clone was seen more than once but under ten times. This chain connects TRBV19 to TRBJ2-7, with 7 positions matching TRBD1. V shed 6 bases and J 0 bases; nucleotides not matched to a gene: 8. Germline V lookup: CDR1 LNHDA, CDR2 SQIVND (reference sequence). The CDR3 length is 15 residues. In DNA, the CDR3 is TGTGCCAGTAGAACACAGGGGCGCCTCTCCTACGAGCAGTACTTC. This translates into CASRTQGRLSYEQYF.

J is TRBJ2-7 and V is TRBV11-2, with TRBD2 matching 10 bases. The junction had 0 bases not matched to a gene; V was cut back by 1 base and J by 3 bases. The CDR3 runs to 14 residues. The germline CDR1 and CDR2 sequences are SGHAT and FQNNGV. CDR3: CASSLASGGYEQYF. Written as DNA, the CDR3 is TGTGCCAGCAGCTTAGCTAGCGGGGGCTACGAGCAGTACTTC.

The chain uses TRBV10-3 and TRBJ1-5; a possible D gene is TRBD1 (6 bases). The CDR3 is 18 amino acids. Germline V CDR1 and CDR2: ENHRY, SYGVKD. The V gene lost 0 bases and the J gene lost 0 bases, with 15 bases spanning the gap. CDR3 sequence reads: CAISESTRGQSSNQPQHF. CDR3 in DNA: TGTGCCATCAGTGAGTCGACTCGAGGACAGTCTAGCAATCAGCCCCAGCATTTT.

This rearrangement joins TRBV4-1 to TRBJ1-4; D is undetermined. Deletions cut 0 bases from V and 4 bases from J, with 9 bases between. Germline-derived CDR1 and CDR2 are MGHRA and YSYEKL. CDR3 size: 15 residues. The CDR3 region is CASSQDRGFNEKLFF. CDR3 sequence (DNA): TGCGCCAGCAGCCAAGATCGAGGGTTTAATGAAAAACTGTTTTTT.

The count of this clone is one. The chain recombines TRBV27 with TRBJ1-1, with D possibly TRBD1 on 6 matching bases. Germline assignment: CDR1 MNHEY and CDR2 SMNVEV (reference sequence). There are 14 residues in the CDR3. The CDR3 here is CARRRDNLNTEAFF. The DNA for the CDR3 is TGTGCTCGACGTCGGGACAACTTGAACACTGAAGCTTTCTTT.

V usage is TRBV2 and J usage is TRBJ1-1, with TRBD1 identical over 7 bases. Germline assignment: CDR1 SNHLY and CDR2 FYNNEI. This CDR3 region has 14 residues. V dropped 6 bases and J dropped 0; count of bases not matched to a gene: 4. CDR3 DNA sequence: TGTGCCAGCAGCGACAGGGCGTTGAACACTGAAGCTTTCTTT. Translated: CASSDRALNTEAFF.

The sample holds a few counts of this clone. This chain connects TRBV18 to TRBJ2-7; TRBD1 matches 8 bases. From germline, CDR1 is KGHSH and CDR2 LQKENI. V lost 6 bases and J lost 0; bases outside the gene matches: 16. The CDR3 consists of 18 residues. CDR3 bases: TGTGCCAGCTCGCCGGTGGACAGGGCCGAATTGATCTCCTACGAGCAGTACTTC. This encodes CASSPVDRAELISYEQYF.

The genes are TRBV15 and TRBJ2-3; TRBD2 matches 7 bases. Trimming at V came to 6 bases and at J to 3 bases, leaving 3 bases not matched to a gene. The V gene's germline CDR1 is LNHNV and CDR2 YYDKDF (reference sequence). This CDR3 is built from 13 residues. The CDR3 region is CATRTSSTDTQYF. The CDR3 coding sequence is TGTGCCACCAGGACTAGCTCGACAGATACGCAGTATTTT.

The rearrangement links TRBV25-1 to TRBJ2-1, with 10 nucleotides matching TRBD1. The junction had 9 bases not matched to a gene; V was cut back by 3 bases and J by 10 bases. The CDR3 length is 15 residues. The germline gives CDR1 MGHDK, CDR2 SYGVNS. This CDR3 reads CASSDPGTGVGEQFF. The CDR3 DNA reads TGTGCCAGCAGTGACCCCGGGACAGGGGTCGGGGAGCAGTTCTTC.

The CDR3 DNA reads as TGTGCCAGCAGCGCCACGAATCGGGGAAACACCATATATTTT. Translated, it gives CASSATNRGNTIYF. V usage is TRBV9 and J usage is TRBJ1-3; D gene unclear. CDR3 length: 14 amino acids. CDR1 and CDR2 (germline): SGDLS, YYNGEE. The V and J ends lost 3 bases and 4 bases respectively, with 11 bases between them.

The rearrangement uses TRBV27 and TRBJ2-3; D unresolved. Germline V lookup: CDR1 MNHEY, CDR2 SMNVEV (reference sequence). The CDR3 covers 16 residues. Trimming pared 1 base from V and 2 bases from J, leaving 13 bases between. CDR3 DNA: TGTGCCAGCAGTTTATTGCCACTACCGACCACAGATACGCAGTATTTT. It is translated as CASSLLPLPTTDTQYF.

This clone was seen a single time. The chain joins TRBV6-5 to TRBJ1-1; 11 bases fit TRBD1. V dropped 6 bases and J dropped 5; count of bases not matched to a gene: 5. Germline loops: CDR1 MNHEY, CDR2 SVGAGI. This CDR3 comprises 14 residues. The CDR3 DNA follows: TGTGCCAGCAGGTCGGGACAGGGGGATACTGAAGCTTTCTTT. This sequence encodes CASRSGQGDTEAFF.

The J gene is TRBJ2-1, the V gene TRBV7-8; 7 nucleotides line up with TRBD1. The CDR3 contains 14 residues. The germline gives CDR1 SGHVS, CDR2 FQNEAQ. V gave up 4 bases and J gave up 4 bases; unmatched junction bases: 4. Here the CDR3 reads CASSYGTDYNEQFF. The CDR3 nucleotides are TGTGCCAGCAGCTACGGGACAGATTACAATGAGCAGTTCTTC.

The rearrangement joins TRBV9 to TRBJ1-1; no reliable D call. V lost 0 bases and J 6 bases, leaving 15 bases between the germline ends. CDR1 SGDLS and CDR2 YYNGEE come from the germline V gene. The CDR3 has 15 amino acids. The CDR3 bases are TGTGCCAGCAGCGTAGTTGAGGGATGGTTTGCTGAAGCTTTCTTT. Translation gives CASSVVEGWFAEAFF.